These 5 T cell receptor beta chains came from one sample sequenced in a study of T cell changes during pregnancy in multiple sclerosis (dated by TCRdb to about 2019). Library method: the immunoSEQ multiplex PCR assay. What TCRdb holds here is the immuneACCESS table cut down to in-frame rearrangements. Part of the clones is not present; checked against another copy, under half of the missing clones reflect an unresolved V gene, and the others are unexplained. The sample table holds 40,000 to 45,000 clones, of which 75% to 95% were seen once. Of the sample, 0.7% falls within the top ten clones. The sample was CD4+ T cells from peripheral blood mononuclear cells, taken before pregnancy. The receptor source for this set is a female donor with multiple sclerosis, enrolled in a pregnancy study.

Here the CDR3 DNA reads TGTGCCAGCTCACCACCGGGGACTTTGAATGAGCAGTTCTTC. The encoded protein is CASSPPGTLNEQFF. This chain uses TRBV18 with TRBJ2-1; TRBD2 might be the D (6 bases). The length of the CDR3 is 14 residues. V was shortened by 0 bases and J by 7 bases, with 10 bases between the two germline ends. Germline values: CDR1 KGHSH, CDR2 LQKENI. The variable domain in full, completed from reference TRBV18 and TRBJ2-1, reads NAGVMQNPRHLVRRRGQEARLRCSPMKGHSHVYWYRQLPEEGLKFMVYLQKENIIDESGMPKERFSAEFPKEGPSILRIQQVVRGDSAAYFCASSPPGTLNEQFFGPGTRLTVL.

The rearrangement links TRBV13 to TRBJ2-7; D gene ambiguous. Trimming removed 5 bases at V and 3 bases at J, with 5 bases between. CDR1 is PRHDT, CDR2 FYEKMQ, per germline (reference sequence). The CDR3 runs to 11 residues. In DNA form, the CDR3 reads TGTGCCAGCAGCGTACTCTACGAGCAGTACTTC. Protein: CASSVLYEQYF.

This rearrangement joins TRBV2 to TRBJ2-3; possible D gene TRBD1, 6 bases. In germline, CDR1 is SNHLY, CDR2 FYNNEI. Trimming took 1 base from V and 2 from J, leaving 7 bases between them. This CDR3 contains 14 residues. The CDR3, as DNA: TGTGCCAGCAGTGAAGACAGGGCCACAGATACGCAGTATTTT. It codes for CASSEDRATDTQYF.

The rearrangement joins TRBV6-1 to TRBJ1-3; the D gene is possibly TRBD1 (5 bases). V was pared by 5 bases and J by 4 bases, with 15 bases between. The CDR3 sequence is 15 residues long. Germline V CDR1 and CDR2: MNHNS, SASEGT. The CDR3 region is CASSPLGEGGNTIYF. The CDR3 DNA is TGTGCCAGCAGTCCTCTCGGGGAGGGGGGAAACACCATATATTTT.

The chain uses TRBV6-5 and TRBJ1-5, with D possibly being TRBD1 (5 bases). CDR3 length equals 14 residues. V gave up 6 bases and J gave up 6 bases, with 15 bases separating them. Per germline, CDR1 MNHEY and CDR2 SVGAGI. Here the CDR3 DNA reads TGTGCCAGCAGCCCCGCCCGGGGGTCTCAGCCCCAGCATTTT. Protein sequence: CASSPARGSQPQHF.